One sample yielded the 3 T cell receptor beta chains listed below, sequenced in a study of blood T cell repertoires in COVID-19. Clones were sequenced by immunoSEQ multiplex PCR, and TCRdb holds only the in-frame ones, with some missing. Counted here are some 460,000 clones, around 88% occurring once; the ten biggest clones make up more than 4%. Sequenced input: peripheral blood. The origin of the receptors is a woman between 25 and 40 years old with acute or convalescent COVID-19.

In this sample, this clone turned up once. This chain joins TRBV28 and TRBJ2-7; D perhaps matches TRBD1 (7 bases). Trimming cost V 4 bases and J 4 bases, with 14 bases left between them. The CDR3 runs to 14 residues. The germline V gene encodes CDR1 MDHEN and CDR2 SYDVKM. The CDR3 nucleotides read TGTGCCAGCAGTTCCCCCCCAGGGGGGTACGAGCAGTACTTC. It translates to CASSSPPGGYEQYF.

This chain links TRBV9 with TRBJ2-1, with a tentative D call TRBD1 (5 bases). Germline V gives CDR1 SGDLS, CDR2 YYNGEE. CDR3 length equals 13 residues. The germline V and J ends were trimmed by 4 bases and 5 bases, with 10 bases remaining between them. Written as DNA, the CDR3 is TGTGCCAGCAGCTCAGGGCCGGACAATGAGCAGTTCTTC. Its protein is CASSSGPDNEQFF.

The V gene is TRBV7-2, the J gene TRBJ2-1; 7 bases map to TRBD1. CDR1 and CDR2 from the germline V gene are SGHTA and FQGNSA. This CDR3 is 17 amino acids long. J gave up 5 bases and V 1 base, and 11 bases lay outside the gene matches. The CDR3 nucleotides are TGTGCCAGCAGCTTAGGCTATACAGGGGCTGAAAACAATGAGCAGTTCTTC. Protein sequence: CASSLGYTGAENNEQFF.